This T cell receptor (beta chain) was identified in a study of blood T cell repertoires in COVID-19. Turning to the study itself: T cells, B-cell-depleted T cells, or PBMCs provided the cDNA or gDNA that served as material.

V lost 0 bases, J lost 3 bases, and 16 bases lay in between. This CDR3 is 16 amino acids long. Germline CDR1 is SGDLS and CDR2 is YYNGEE. In the original analysis: For nucleated cells, counts were estimated from reference gene primer amplification. Using immunoSEQ multiplex PCR, the repertoire was profiled, and TCRdb retains in-frame clones only, with some absent. Clone size and V and J calls were adopted from that table, with D and trimming inferred from the DNA. The sample includes around 400,000 clones, roughly 86% of them seen just once. Input material: peripheral blood. The TCR was taken from an older woman with COVID-19, enrolled during active disease. This chain links TRBV9 with TRBJ2-7; D not resolved. The CDR3 spells CASSVVPQVGYYEQYF. DNA of the CDR3: TGTGCCAGCAGCGTAGTCCCCCAGGTTGGATACTACGAGCAGTACTTC.